Below, one T cell receptor beta chain is given with its context. Its specificity is not known. This sample stems from a study of graft-versus-host responses after intestinal transplantation. Study summary: Each transplant was multivisceral, liver-intestinal, or isolated intestinal. After anti-thymocyte globulin induction, recipients took tacrolimus and steroids for around three years. General observations from the study: Patients with graft-donor T cell macrochimerism had high graft-versus-host to host-versus-graft clonal ratios in allografts. Detected in recipient marrow were GvH clones, some of which were first observed in ileum or blood.

From germline, CDR1 is SQVTM and CDR2 ANQGSEA. Trimming stripped 4 bases from V and 3 bases from J, with 28 bases between. The CDR3 extends over 18 amino acids. The data were produced by immunoSEQ multiplex PCR, yet TCRdb's version contains in-frame clones alone and is incomplete. The profile shows 75,000 to 90,000 clones, roughly 91% of them singletons. The rearrangement uses TRBV29-1 and TRBJ2-7; no clear D. This clonotype originated in a human donor who received an intestinal transplant. The specimen was unstimulated CD4+ T cells sorted from spleen or lymph node cells, collected before intestinal transplant. The chain's CDR3 is CSVVNSPTVPWSNYEQYF. The CDR3 nucleotides read TGCAGCGTTGTCAATAGCCCCACGGTGCCCTGGAGCAACTACGAGCAGTACTTC.